The source of this T cell receptor beta chain is a study of cytomegalovirus exposure and HLA in healthy donors. Points from the study as a whole: Listed as cytomegalovirus-associated were 150 to 200 TCR beta chains. Donors were assumed by presence/absence analyses to have roughly uniform sequencing depth. Data from an earlier analysis indicated that most TCR beta V segments were productive either about 90% or about 30% of the time.

CDR1 is KGHSH and CDR2 is LQKENI in the germline V gene. V lost 3 bases, J lost 4 bases, and 9 bases stayed unmatched. The CDR3 is 16 amino acids. As for this clone: Its antigen is unknown.

The PCR contained 60 Vbeta and 13 Jbeta primers. The table came from immunoSEQ multiplex PCR; TCRdb's copy has only in-frame clones and leaves some out. The sample lists about 200,000 clones, approximately 85% occurring once. The rearrangement uses TRBV18 and TRBJ2-7; 10 nucleotides line up with TRBD2. Specimen: PBMCs. The TCR comes from a woman aged 45 to 65 in good health and CMV-seronegative. In DNA form, the CDR3 reads TGTGCCAGCTCACCGCCCGGGTTAGCGGGAGGATACGAGCAGTACTTC. Translating it yields CASSPPGLAGGYEQYF.